The clone carrying this T cell receptor (beta chain) was observed at least ten times. Antigen specificity is unknown. Trimming took 0 bases from V and 2 from J, leaving 8 bases between them. The CDR3 contains 15 residues. Germline V lookup: CDR1 SGHRS, CDR2 YFSETQ. TCRdb processed the 5' RACE reads anew with MiXCR; each CDR3 protein has one entry. The table includes about 100,000 distinct CDR3 sequences, 4.5% to 6.5% detected once. The data derive from a study of identical twins. Whole-study findings and limits: Excess twin sharing in beta out-of-frame sequences was weaker. The study found excess low generation probability among twin-shared out-of-frame alpha sequences. For monozygotic twins, models underestimated out-of-frame TCR alpha sharing. Whereas memory repertoires showed no such difference, abundant cord blood beta clonotypes carried fewer insertions.

The sequenced sample consisted of memory T cells sorted from blood. This chain connects TRBV5-1 to TRBJ1-4; D is unresolved. This sequence originates from a woman aged 45 to 65 in good health. The DNA of the CDR3 is TGCGCCAGCAGCTTGGACGGGGTTACTAATGAAAAACTGTTTTTT. Protein sequence: CASSLDGVTNEKLFF. Together with reference TRBV5-1 and TRBJ1-4, the CDR3 gives the full variable domain: KAGVTQTPRYLIKTRGQQVTLSCSPISGHRSVSWYQQTPGQGLQFLFEYFSETQRNKGNFPGRFSGRQFSNSRSEMNVSTLELGDSALYLCASSLDGVTNEKLFFGSGTQLSVL.